This TCR beta chain was sequenced in a study of STAT5B mutations in CD4+ large granular lymphocyte leukemia (dated by TCRdb to the early 2020s). About the investigation overall: Among healthy controls, the CDR3 'QG' motif was associated with a particular HLA allele. The study compared the TCRbeta repertoires of patients with CD4+ T-cell large granular lymphocyte leukemia against those of healthy blood donors. Flow cytometry performed on FACSCanto II or FACSVerse showed that the purified fractions had more than 95% purity among lymphocytes. What the authors observed across the whole study: Compared with healthy CD4+ repertoires, CD4-sorted patient repertoires appeared more clonal, and this difference remained even after the putative leukemic clones were removed. Data were not HLA-matched; higher clonality in CD4+ versus CD8+ T-LGLL could reflect the relatively small sample size. Enrichment of TRBV06-family usage was observed among the top patient clones (8/27) relative to healthy controls (2/35). Main leukemic clonotypes were private to each patient, although roughly 25% appeared at low frequency in other patients' non-leukemic repertoires.

The immunoSEQ assay at survey resolution was used to sequence TCRbeta rearrangements from genomic DNA. The published analysis was carried out like this. A lowest detectable productive clonotype frequency of 2.59 x 10-5 was observed in the TCR sequencing data. Only productive TCRbeta rearrangements, meaning sequences that were complete and in-frame, were kept for the analyses. Sample clonality was computed as Simpson clonality in the immunoSEQ Analyzer version 3.0. Based on frequency, clones were grouped as very rare, small, medium, large (1-20%) or hyperexpanded (>20%). Generation probabilities were estimated with OLGA 1.2.3, V-gene circos plots were generated with VDJtools, specificities were searched for in VDJdb, and CDR3 motifs were identified with GLIPH. This is the immuneACCESS table as TCRdb keeps it, with only in-frame sequences that have V and J called. A part of the clones is gone; compared with another copy, unresolved V genes explain less than half, and the rest is unexplained. The V and J calls and clone size are taken from that table; D and trimming were inferred from the DNA. The sample table holds tens of thousands of clones, of which more than 60% were seen once. The top ten constitute about 1% of the sample.

This clone came up once. Its antigen is currently not known. Base quality data are lacking; no much larger clone is found one base away. Buffy coats from 35 to 45 blood donors, supplied by the Finnish Red Cross blood service, were used as healthy controls. All TCR-sequenced material derived from peripheral blood: patient blood samples and healthy donor buffy coats. Peripheral blood mononuclear cells were isolated by Ficoll-Hypaque gradient centrifugation. CD4+ cells were purified magnetically from the buffy coats of healthy controls. The Gentra Puregene Cell and Tissue kit was used to extract genomic DNA, and a Qubit 2.0 fluorometer was used to measure the amount of genomic DNA. CDR1 and CDR2 are drawn from the germline V gene: SGHRS, YFSETQ. Trimming takes 0 bases from V and 6 bases from J, and the germline ends sit 11 bases apart. The CDR3, from cysteine to phenylalanine, totals 14 residues. The CDR3 DNA has 42 bases and is translated from base 1.

This sequence originates from a human donor in good health. The V and J segments used are TRBV5-1 and TRBJ2-3; the D gene is possibly TRBD1 or TRBD2, with 6 bases matching each. Sequencing used CD4+ T cells from blood buffy coats. The CDR3 in this case is CASSLGGAKDTQYF. The DNA sequence reads TGCGCCAGCAGCTTGGGGGGGGCGAAGGATACGCAGTATTTT. The entire variable domain, with the stretches around the CDR3 drawn from the reference TRBV5-1 and TRBJ2-3 proteins, is KAGVTQTPRYLIKTRGQQVTLSCSPISGHRSVSWYQQTPGQGLQFLFEYFSETQRNKGNFPGRFSGRQFSNSRSEMNVSTLELGDSALYLCASSLGGAKDTQYFGPGTRLTVL.